Below, 23 T cell receptor beta chains from the same sample are listed, as sequenced in a study of graft-versus-host responses after intestinal transplantation. Their target antigens are unknown. Method: immunoSEQ multiplex PCR; TCRdb's copy keeps in-frame clones and lacks some. The profile covers about 89,000 clones, with 85% to 95% appearing a single time and about 2% taken by the ten largest. The source material was unstimulated CD8+ T cells sorted from spleen or lymph node cells, sampled before intestinal transplant. The receptors derive from a human donor who received an intestinal transplant.

This clone was counted between two and nine times. This chain links TRBV6-1 with TRBJ2-7; TRBD1 agrees at 11 bases. Per germline, CDR1 MNHNS and CDR2 SASEGT. The V segment lost 2 bases and the J segment 3 bases; nucleotides outside the gene matches: 3. This CDR3 has 15 residues. In nucleotides, the CDR3 is TGTGCCAGCAGTGAACCGGGACAGGGGGTCTACGAGCAGTACTTC. It translates to CASSEPGQGVYEQYF.

V is TRBV9 and J is TRBJ2-3; 8 bases map to TRBD2. Germline trimming cut 0 bases from V and 5 bases from J; bases unmatched to any gene: 5. Germline loops: CDR1 SGDLS, CDR2 YYNGEE. The CDR3 sequence is 15 residues long. The CDR3 DNA is TGTGCCAGCAGCGTAGTGGGGACTAGAGTAGATACGCAGTATTTT. Protein: CASSVVGTRVDTQYF.

The chain combines TRBV11-2 with TRBJ2-3; 8 nucleotides agree with TRBD1. The V segment lost 5 bases and the J segment 2 bases; nucleotides outside the gene matches: 12. CDR3 size: 17 residues. Germline V gene sequence: CDR1 SGHAT, CDR2 FQNNGV. This chain's CDR3 is CASSPVTGQGHTDTQYF. CDR3 bases: TGTGCCAGCAGCCCGGTAACCGGACAGGGTCACACAGATACGCAGTATTTT.

This CDR3 is CASSRPDSSYEQYF. The CDR3 region has the DNA TGTGCCAGCAGCCGCCCAGACAGCTCCTACGAGCAGTACTTC. The chain recombines TRBV5-5 with TRBJ2-7, with D perhaps TRBD1 (5 bases). This CDR3 is built from 14 residues. The germline V gene has CDR1 SGHKS and CDR2 YYEKEE (reference sequence). V lost 4 bases, J lost 0 bases, and 11 bases lay in between.

The V and J genes are TRBV19 and TRBJ1-1; D not certain. Germline lookup yields CDR1 LNHDA and CDR2 SQIVND (reference sequence). V was cut by 1 base and J by 8 bases, with 11 bases left in between. The CDR3 is made up of 13 amino acids. CDR3 amino acids: CASSIGGNREAFF. CDR3 DNA sequence: TGTGCCAGTAGTATAGGAGGGAACCGCGAAGCTTTCTTT. Using reference TRBV19 and TRBJ1-1 for the parts outside the CDR3, the full variable domain is DGGITQSPKYLFRKEGQNVTLSCEQNLNHDAMYWYRQDPGQGLRLIYYSQIVNDFQKGDIAEGYSVSREKKESFPLTVTSAQKNPTAFYLCASSIGGNREAFFGQGTRLTVV.

The table lists this clone with a count of one. The DNA of the CDR3 is TGTGCCAGCAGCCCAGTAAGGGGGCTCGGAACCGGGGAGCTGTTTTTT. It yields the protein CASSPVRGLGTGELFF. The chain employs TRBV11-1 and TRBJ2-2; 7 bases match TRBD1. The CDR3 consists of 16 residues. Germline CDR1 SGHAT, CDR2 FQDESV (reference sequence). V lost 5 bases and J lost 5; bases outside the gene matches: 11.

V gene TRBV9 combines with J gene TRBJ2-7; 8 bases are shared with TRBD2. After removal of 3 bases from V and 0 bases from J, the junction contained 5 bases not matched to a gene. This CDR3 is 15 amino acids long. Germline assignment: CDR1 SGDLS and CDR2 YYNGEE. The CDR3 is CASSGGAGGSYEQYF. The CDR3 bases are TGTGCCAGCAGCGGGGGGGCGGGGGGCTCCTACGAGCAGTACTTC.

The chain carries TRBV10-1 and TRBJ1-1, with D maybe TRBD1 (5 bases). Deletions cut 0 bases from V and 6 bases from J, with 8 bases between. Germline V CDR1 and CDR2: WNHNN, SYGVQD (reference sequence). The CDR3 has 13 amino acids. As DNA, the CDR3 is TGCGCCAGCAGTGAGTCAGGGGTCGCTGAAGCTTTCTTT. Encoded protein: CASSESGVAEAFF.

V and J are TRBV7-8 and TRBJ2-1; TRBD1 is a possible D gene (5 bases). The CDR3 totals 15 residues. Germline V gives CDR1 SGHVS, CDR2 FQNEAQ. Trimming took off 4 bases at V and 2 bases at J, with 12 bases between the two ends. DNA of the CDR3: TGTGCCAGCAGCTCCGTTGTGACAGCCTACAATGAGCAGTTCTTC. This translates into CASSSVVTAYNEQFF. Combining the CDR3 with reference TRBV7-8 and TRBJ2-1 gives the whole variable domain GAGVSQSPRYKVAKRGQDVALRCDPISGHVSLFWYQQALGQGPEFLTYFQNEAQLDKSGLPSDRFFAERPEGSVSTLKIQRTQQEDSAVYLCASSSVVTAYNEQFFGPGTRLTVL.

The chain joins TRBV30 to TRBJ1-1, with TRBD1 matching 7 bases. The CDR3 spans 13 residues. The V gene end was trimmed by 2 bases and the J gene end by 2 bases; junction bases not matched to a gene: 2. Per the germline V gene, CDR1 is GTSNPN and CDR2 is SVGIG (reference sequence). Here the CDR3 reads CAWSYRGNTEAFF. The CDR3 DNA is TGTGCCTGGAGTTACAGGGGCAACACTGAAGCTTTCTTT. Based on the CDR3 plus reference TRBV30 and TRBJ1-1, the full variable domain is SQTIHQWPATLVQPVGSPLSLECTVEGTSNPNLYWYRQAAGRGLQLLFYSVGIGQISSEVPQNLSASRPQDRQFILSSKKLLLSDSGFYLCAWSYRGNTEAFFGQGTRLTVV.

J is TRBJ1-5 and V is TRBV2, with 7 bases fitting TRBD1. The CDR3 is 17 residues long. Germline CDR1 SNHLY, CDR2 FYNNEI. After removal of 3 bases from V and 8 bases from J, the junction contained 16 bases not matched to a gene. The CDR3: CASSEPGQLSPIKPQHF. The CDR3 region has the DNA TGTGCCAGCAGTGAGCCGGGACAGCTATCCCCAATTAAGCCCCAGCATTTT.

The chain carries TRBV7-9 and TRBJ1-1; D uncertain. Germline CDR1 and CDR2: SEHNR and FQNEAQ (reference sequence). There are 12 residues in the CDR3. V was clipped by 0 bases and J by 8 bases, with 7 bases between them. The CDR3 loop reads CASSLAAREAFF. In DNA, the CDR3 is TGTGCCAGCAGCTTAGCGGCCAGGGAAGCTTTCTTT.

The rearrangement uses TRBV29-1 and TRBJ1-1, with D unclear. This CDR3 has 15 residues. V was cut by 0 bases and J by 1 base, with 12 bases left in between. In germline, CDR1 is SQVTM, CDR2 ANQGSEA. In nucleotides, the CDR3 is TGCAGCGTTGAAGATCTCGCAGGTGGGAACACTGAAGCTTTCTTT. Encoded protein: CSVEDLAGGNTEAFF.

The V and J genes are TRBV14 and TRBJ1-1, with TRBD1 identical over 7 bases. The V segment lost 5 bases and the J segment 5 bases; nucleotides outside the gene matches: 11. The CDR3 covers 15 residues. The germline CDR1 and CDR2 sequences are SGHDN and FVKESK. CDR3 DNA: TGTGCCAGCAGCGCGAACGCAGGGGGATGGACTGAAGCTTTCTTT. Protein sequence: CASSANAGGWTEAFF.

The rearrangement links TRBV10-3 to TRBJ1-1, with 12 positions matching TRBD1. The CDR3 is made up of 16 amino acids. V lost 1 base to trimming and J lost 5 bases; unmatched junction nucleotides: 5. Germline V lookup: CDR1 ENHRY, CDR2 SYGVKD. CDR3 in amino acids: CAISEWGQGARTEAFF. CDR3 bases: TGTGCCATCAGTGAGTGGGGACAGGGGGCGCGGACTGAAGCTTTCTTT.

This sequence joins TRBV7-6 and TRBJ2-7; possibly TRBD1 for D (6 bases). CDR1 is SGHVS, CDR2 FNYEAQ, per germline. Deletions cut 5 bases from V and 3 bases from J, with 14 bases between. This CDR3 is built from 14 residues. CDR3 in amino acids: CASSLGAGRYEQYF. CDR3 nucleotides: TGTGCCAGCAGCCTGGGGGCAGGGCGCTACGAGCAGTACTTC.

The chain recombines TRBV4-3 with TRBJ1-2; D is ambiguous. V was pared by 0 bases and J by 8 bases, with 16 bases between. The germline V gene has CDR1 LGHNA and CDR2 YSLEER. This CDR3 comprises 15 residues. DNA for the CDR3: TGCGCCAGCAGCCAAGATATGTCCTCTGGGCAAGGCTACACCTTC. Protein sequence: CASSQDMSSGQGYTF.

This chain links TRBV4-3 with TRBJ2-4; TRBD2 might be the D (6 bases). V was pared by 1 base and J by 7 bases, with 17 bases between. The germline V gene has CDR1 LGHNA and CDR2 YSLEER. The CDR3 contains 16 residues. CDR3 amino acids: CASSQASAPGGNIQYF. The CDR3 DNA follows: TGCGCCAGCAGCCAAGCTTCAGCCCCAGGAGGGAACATTCAGTACTTC.

This chain links TRBV12-5 with TRBJ1-1, with 11 bases fitting TRBD1. With 2 bases clipped from V and 5 bases from J, the junction kept 4 bases outside the gene matches. Germline CDR1 and CDR2: LGHNT and FRNRAP. CDR3 length equals 15 residues. The DNA for the CDR3 is TGTGCTAGTGGTTTGCCCGGGACAGGGGGGACTGAAGCTTTCTTT. Translated, it gives CASGLPGTGGTEAFF.

J is TRBJ1-1 and V is TRBV4-3; D might be TRBD1 (6 bases). Trimming stripped 1 base from V and 3 bases from J, with 15 bases between. The CDR3 runs 16 residues. Germline CDR1 LGHNA, CDR2 YSLEER. The CDR3 DNA sequence: TGCGCCAGCAGCCAAGGTATCAGGGGTTCTGACACTGAAGCTTTCTTT. It yields the protein CASSQGIRGSDTEAFF.

This clone appeared a single time. V usage is TRBV27 and J usage is TRBJ1-1; 7 bases are shared with TRBD1. V was pared by 8 bases and J by 8 bases, with 5 bases of the junction left unmatched. CDR1 MNHEY and CDR2 SMNVEV come from the germline V gene (reference sequence). The CDR3 is made up of 11 amino acids. The CDR3 sequence: CASGLTGEAFF. The CDR3 coding sequence is TGTGCCAGCGGGTTGACAGGGGAAGCTTTCTTT.

The CDR3 spells CASSKAVDSPGYTF. The CDR3 region has the DNA TGTGCCAGCAGCAAAGCGGTGGACAGCCCCGGCTACACCTTC. This chain joins TRBV7-9 and TRBJ1-2; D perhaps matches TRBD1 (6 bases). V lost 5 bases to trimming and J lost 8 bases, with 18 bases between them. The CDR3 has 14 residues. Per the germline V gene, CDR1 is SEHNR and CDR2 is FQNEAQ (reference sequence). The full variable domain, with the rest looked up from reference TRBV7-9 and TRBJ1-2, is DTGVSQNPRHKITKRGQNVTFRCDPISEHNRLYWYRQTLGQGPEFLTYFQNEAQLEKSRLLSDRFSAERPKGSFSTLEIQRTEQGDSAMYLCASSKAVDSPGYTFGSGTRLTVV.

This sequence joins TRBV30 and TRBJ2-2; TRBD1 agrees at 8 bases. V lost 0 bases and J lost 7; bases outside the gene matches: 4. The CDR3 length is 14 residues. Germline lookup yields CDR1 GTSNPN and CDR2 SVGIG (reference sequence). The CDR3: CAWSVETGVGELFF. CDR3 nucleotides: TGTGCCTGGAGTGTCGAGACAGGGGTCGGGGAGCTGTTTTTT.